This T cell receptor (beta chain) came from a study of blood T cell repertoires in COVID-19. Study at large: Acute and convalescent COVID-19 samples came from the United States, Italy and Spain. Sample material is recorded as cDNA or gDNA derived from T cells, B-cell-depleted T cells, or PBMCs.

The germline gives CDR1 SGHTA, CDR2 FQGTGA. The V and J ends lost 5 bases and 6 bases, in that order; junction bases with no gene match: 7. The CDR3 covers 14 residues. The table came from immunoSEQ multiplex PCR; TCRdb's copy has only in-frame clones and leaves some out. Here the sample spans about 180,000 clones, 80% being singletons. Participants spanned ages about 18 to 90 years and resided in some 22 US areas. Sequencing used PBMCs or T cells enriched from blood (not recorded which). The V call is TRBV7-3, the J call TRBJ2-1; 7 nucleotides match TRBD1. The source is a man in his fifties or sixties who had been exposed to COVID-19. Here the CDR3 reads CASSPTGTANEQFF. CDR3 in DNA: TGTGCCAGCAGCCCGACAGGGACCGCCAATGAGCAGTTCTTC.